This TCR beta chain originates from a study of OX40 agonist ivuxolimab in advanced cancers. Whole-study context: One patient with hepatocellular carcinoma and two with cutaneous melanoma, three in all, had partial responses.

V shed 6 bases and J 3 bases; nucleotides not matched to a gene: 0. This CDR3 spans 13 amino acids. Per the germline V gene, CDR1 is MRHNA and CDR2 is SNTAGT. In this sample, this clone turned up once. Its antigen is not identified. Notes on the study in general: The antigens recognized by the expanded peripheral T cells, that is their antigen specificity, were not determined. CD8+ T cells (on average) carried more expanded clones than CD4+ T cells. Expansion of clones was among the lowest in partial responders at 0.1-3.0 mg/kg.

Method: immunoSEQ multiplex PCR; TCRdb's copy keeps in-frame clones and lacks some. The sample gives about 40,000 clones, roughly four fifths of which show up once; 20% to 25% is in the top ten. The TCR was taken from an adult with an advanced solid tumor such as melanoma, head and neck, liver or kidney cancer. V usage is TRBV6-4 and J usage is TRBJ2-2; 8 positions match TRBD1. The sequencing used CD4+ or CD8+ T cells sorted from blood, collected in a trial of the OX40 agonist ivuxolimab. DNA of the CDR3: TGTGCCAGCAGGACAGGGGACACCGGGGAGCTGTTTTTT. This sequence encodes CASRTGDTGELFF.